Included here is one T cell receptor beta chain sequence, with context. Its specificity is not known. Treatment in this sample: 15 to 20 received Ad26.COV2.S at low or high dose, single or two shots; several received placebo; per-sample allocation not given. Sampling was done on day 63 after the first vaccine or placebo injection. Profiled with immunoSEQ multiplex PCR; TCRdb holds only in-frame clones, not every one. The sample comprises hundreds of thousands of clones, over 75% of which are singletons, and roughly 3.2% rests with the top ten. Trimming took 4 bases from V and 1 from J, leaving 10 bases between them. The CDR3 totals 15 residues. Germline lookup yields CDR1 LGHNA and CDR2 YNFKEQ. This sample stems from a study of Ad26.COV2.S vaccination and SARS-CoV-2 variants. Overall study: A COV1001 Ad26.COV2.S trial-arm participant provided the sample.

Study-wide results and limits: Overall T cell responses may have been underestimated by the analyses of TCR breadth and depth.

This material consisted of peripheral blood, taken in a trial of Ad26.COV2.S vaccine versus placebo. The J gene is TRBJ2-2, the V gene TRBV4-2; D not certain. The TCR was taken from a person aged 18-60 years who received the Ad26.COV2.S COVID-19 vaccine or a placebo. Here the CDR3 DNA reads TGTGCCAGCAGCCCCCACACAGAGAACACCGGGGAGCTGTTTTTT. It is translated as CASSPHTENTGELFF.